A single sample gave rise to the 17 T cell receptor beta chains below, sequenced in a study of cytomegalovirus exposure and HLA in healthy donors. The PCR contained 60 Vbeta and 13 Jbeta primers. The assay was immunoSEQ multiplex PCR, and TCRdb's table has in-frame clones only and misses some. The sample has 110,000 or so clones, about 79% seen once. Sequencing input: PBMCs. The receptors originated from a woman under 30 in good health and CMV-seronegative.

The chain joins TRBV7-2 to TRBJ1-3, with D possibly TRBD1 on 6 matching bases. Between the trimmed V and J ends, which lost 4 bases and 1 base, there was a span of 11 bases. The CDR3 extends over 15 amino acids. Germline V gene data show CDR1 as SGHTA and CDR2 as FQGNSA. This CDR3 is CASSSQGVSGNTIYF. The CDR3, as DNA: TGTGCCAGCAGCTCACAGGGAGTTTCTGGAAACACCATATATTTT.

This chain links TRBV27 with TRBJ1-1; no definite D call. Germline V CDR1 and CDR2: MNHEY, SMNVEV (reference sequence). The V and J ends lost 6 bases and 0 bases respectively, with 8 bases between them. The length of the CDR3 is 13 residues. The CDR3 DNA follows: TGTGCCAGCAGACAGAGAATGAACACTGAAGCTTTCTTT. Translated, it gives CASRQRMNTEAFF.

This chain joins TRBV5-4 and TRBJ2-2; maybe TRBD1 (5 bases). CDR3 size: 16 residues. CDR1 is SGHNT and CDR2 is YYREEE in the germline V gene (reference sequence). The germline V and J ends were trimmed by 4 bases and 4 bases, with 17 bases remaining between them. The CDR3 DNA sequence: TGTGCCAGCAGCCACATAGCCTCAGGGATCACCGGGGAGCTGTTTTTT. Protein product: CASSHIASGITGELFF.

J is TRBJ1-6 and V is TRBV2, with a tentative D call TRBD1 (5 bases). Germline lookup yields CDR1 SNHLY and CDR2 FYNNEI. Trimming took 2 bases from V and 12 from J, leaving 17 bases between them. There are 15 residues in the CDR3. The CDR3 loop is CASSEKGPRSEPLHF. As DNA, the CDR3 is TGTGCCAGCAGTGAAAAGGGGCCCCGGTCAGAACCCCTCCACTTT.

The chain employs TRBV7-9 and TRBJ2-5, with TRBD1 identical over 8 bases. Germline V gene data show CDR1 as SEHNR and CDR2 as FQNEAQ (reference sequence). V was pared by 4 bases and J by 4 bases, with 2 bases of the junction left unmatched. The CDR3 has 13 amino acids. The CDR3 nucleotides are TGTGCCAGCAGCTCCGACAGGGGAGAGACCCAGTACTTC. Translated: CASSSDRGETQYF.

The J gene is TRBJ1-1, the V gene TRBV5-1; D gene unclear. The CDR3 runs 14 residues. The germline V and J ends were trimmed by 2 bases and 7 bases, with 15 bases remaining between them. Germline V gives CDR1 SGHRS, CDR2 YFSETQ. The CDR3 DNA is TGCGCCAGCAGCTTCGATACGTTAGGAGGTGAAGCTTTCTTT. As protein: CASSFDTLGGEAFF.

The chain recombines TRBV19 with TRBJ2-7, with TRBD2 identical over 13 bases. J lost 1 base, V lost 4 bases, and 16 bases had no gene match. CDR3 length: 20 residues. Germline V CDR1 and CDR2: LNHDA, SQIVND (reference sequence). The CDR3 coding sequence is TGTGCCAGTAGTACACCCTCCGGGACTAGCGGGATCAGACCTTCCTACGAGCAGTACTTC. Protein sequence: CASSTPSGTSGIRPSYEQYF.

This chain joins TRBV9 and TRBJ2-7, with D perhaps matching TRBD1 (6 bases). Trimming pared 3 bases from V and 5 bases from J, leaving 18 bases between. CDR3 length: 15 residues. Germline V gene sequence: CDR1 SGDLS, CDR2 YYNGEE. The CDR3 sequence: CASSARTDPLNEQYF. The DNA for the CDR3 is TGTGCCAGCAGCGCTCGGACAGACCCCCTGAACGAGCAGTACTTC. The entire variable domain, with the rest obtained from reference TRBV9 and TRBJ2-7, is as follows: DSGVTQTPKHLITATGQRVTLRCSPRSGDLSVYWYQQSLDQGLQFLIQYYNGEERAKGNILERFSAQQFPDLHSELNLSSLELGDSALYFCASSARTDPLNEQYFGPGTRLTVT.

The chain combines TRBV15 with TRBJ2-5; D not certain. Germline assignment: CDR1 LNHNV and CDR2 YYDKDF (reference sequence). V dropped 3 bases and J dropped 5 bases, with 4 bases sitting between them. The CDR3 covers 11 residues. In DNA form, the CDR3 reads TGTGCCACCAGCAGGTCTGAGACCCAGTACTTC. Its protein is CATSRSETQYF.

The chain has TRBV6-7 and TRBJ1-2; 7 bases match TRBD1. TRBV6-7 is given ORF status, its function remaining uncertain. The CDR3 is made up of 14 amino acids. With V trimmed by 6 bases and J by 6 bases, 10 bases remained unmatched. The chain's CDR3 is CASRLTTGYDGYTF. CDR3 sequence (DNA): TGTGCCAGCAGGCTGACGACAGGGTATGATGGCTACACCTTC.

This sequence joins TRBV18 and TRBJ1-1; possible D gene TRBD1, 6 bases. V was clipped by 3 bases and J by 10 bases, with 15 bases between them. There are 13 residues in the CDR3. Germline V gene lookup returns CDR1 KGHSH and CDR2 LQKENI. The CDR3 nucleotides read TGTGCCAGCTCACCGGACAGATCGGTAGGAGCTTTCTTT. Protein sequence: CASSPDRSVGAFF. The complete variable domain, with remaining parts taken from reference TRBV18 and TRBJ1-1, reads NAGVMQNPRHLVRRRGQEARLRCSPMKGHSHVYWYRQLPEEGLKFMVYLQKENIIDESGMPKERFSAEFPKEGPSILRIQQVVRGDSAAYFCASSPDRSVGAFFGQGTRLTVV.

This chain links TRBV18 with TRBJ1-1; 10 positions agree with TRBD1. Per the germline V gene, CDR1 is KGHSH and CDR2 is LQKENI. V shed 3 bases, J shed 7 bases, and the junction held 5 bases outside the gene matches. This CDR3 is built from 14 residues. The DNA of the CDR3 is TGTGCCAGCTCACCCTACGGGACAGGGGATGAAGCTTTCTTT. As protein: CASSPYGTGDEAFF.

This clone was detected once. This chain links TRBV5-4 with TRBJ2-3; D possibly corresponds to TRBD2 (7 bases). The germline V gene has CDR1 SGHNT and CDR2 YYREEE (reference sequence). V lost 5 bases and J lost 4, with 20 bases in between. The CDR3 loop spans 16 amino acids. CDR3 loop: CASSRGGTGGPDTQYF. In nucleotides, the CDR3 is TGTGCCAGCAGTCGGGGTGGGACGGGGGGCCCAGATACGCAGTATTTT.

The rearrangement links TRBV5-1 to TRBJ2-7, with a tentative D call TRBD1 (5 bases). Trimming stripped 5 bases from V and 3 bases from J, with 12 bases between. Germline V gene data show CDR1 as SGHRS and CDR2 as YFSETQ. This CDR3 comprises 13 residues. This CDR3 reads CASSWQGDYEQYF. The CDR3 DNA follows: TGCGCCAGCAGTTGGCAGGGCGACTACGAGCAGTACTTC.

The gene calls are TRBV11-1 and TRBJ2-7; TRBD1 matches at 12 bases. CDR3 length: 15 residues. V trimming: 8 bases; J trimming: 4 bases; junction bases outside the gene matches: 9. The germline V gene encodes CDR1 SGHAT and CDR2 FQDESV (reference sequence). The CDR3 loop is CASRYGTGGAYEQYF. The CDR3 coding sequence is TGTGCCAGCCGTTATGGGACAGGGGGCGCGTACGAGCAGTACTTC.

With respect to this clone: A junction end diverges from the germline sequence, so it may reflect a read error. The CDR3 loop reads CASSLRATGGEPKPF. In DNA, the CDR3 is TGTGCCAGCAGCTTGAGGGCAACAGGGGGCGAACCTAAACCGTTT. The chain joins TRBV5-6 to TRBJ1-1; 9 bases align to TRBD1. The length of the CDR3 is 15 residues. Germline loops: CDR1 SGHDT, CDR2 YYEEEE. The entire variable domain, with the rest obtained from reference TRBV5-6 and TRBJ1-1, is as follows: DAGVTQSPTHLIKTRGQQVTLRCSPKSGHDTVSWYQQALGQGPQFIFQYYEEEERQRGNFPDRFSGHQFPNYSSELNVNALLLGDSALYLCASSLRATGGEPKPFGQGTRLTVV.

This chain links TRBV7-2 with TRBJ2-5, with TRBD1 as a possible D gene (6 bases). The CDR3 is 14 amino acids. Looked up from germline, CDR1 is SGHTA and CDR2 is FQGNSA. V lost 5 bases, J lost 4 bases, and 14 bases lay in between. CDR3 sequence: CASSRSGAGETQYF. The CDR3 region has the DNA TGTGCCAGCAGCCGGTCAGGGGCAGGAGAGACCCAGTACTTC.